These T cell receptor beta chains were read from a single sample in a study of identical twins. TCRdb called the 5' RACE reads again in MiXCR, with one record for every CDR3 protein. Here the sample spans roughly 770,000 distinct CDR3 sequences, about 18% being singletons. The same specimen was also included in a second study, on T cells expressing NK-cell markers.

The source material was PBMCs. Receptors originate from a woman aged 18 to 35 in good health. Each CDR3 is given with its conserved first and last residue. D genes are given only for firm matches. Clone size is stated in some rows and not others, as once, few, many or a class when expanded.

d_call	v_call	clone_size	j_call	cdr3_nt	cdr3_aa
TRBD2	TRBV2	many	TRBJ2-1	TGTGCCAGCAGCGAGAGCGGGGGCGCCTACAATGAGCAGTTCTTC	CASSESGGAYNEQFF
TRBD2	TRBV27	.	TRBJ2-7	TGTGCCAGCAGTTCAAGGTCGGGGGGCGAGCAGTACTTC	CASSSRSGGEQYF
.	TRBV18	.	TRBJ1-2	TGTGCCAGCTCACCACCGGGCCAGGGGCACTATGGCTACACCTTC	CASSPPGQGHYGYTF
.	TRBV20-1	few	TRBJ2-2	TGCAGTGCTATTGCGACAGGCACCGGGGAGCTGTTTTTT	CSAIATGTGELFF
TRBD2	TRBV20-1	.	TRBJ2-7	TGCAGTGCTAGAGATATACTCGGACTAGCGGGATTCCCCTACGAGCAGTACTTC	CSARDILGLAGFPYEQYF
.	TRBV7-3	.	TRBJ1-1	TGTGCCAGCAGCTTAACGACAGTTGCGAACACTGAAGCTTTCTTT	CASSLTTVANTEAFF
TRBD2	TRBV6-5	.	TRBJ2-1	TGTGCCAGCAGTTCGACCCTTAGCGGGAGGCGGAGTTATGAGCAGTTCTTC	CASSSTLSGRRSYEQFF
.	TRBV29-1	.	TRBJ2-3	TGCAGCGTTAGGACGGCCACAGATACGCAGTATTTT	CSVRTATDTQYF
TRBD2	TRBV4-3	few	TRBJ2-1	TGCGCCAGCAGCCAAGATGGGCAGGTTGCGGGAGGGTATGAGCAGTTCTTC	CASSQDGQVAGGYEQFF
TRBD1	TRBV12-3/TRBV12-4	few	TRBJ1-2	TGTGCCAGCAGAGCCCAGGGGGCAGGATATGGCTACACCTTC	CASRAQGAGYGYTF
.	TRBV6-6	few	TRBJ2-1	TGTGCCAGCACCGGGGACACCTTCAATGAGCAGTTCTTC	CASTGDTFNEQFF
.	TRBV3-1	.	TRBJ1-2	TGTGCCAGCAGCCAAGAAGAACCAGGCTATGGCTACACCTTC	CASSQEEPGYGYTF
.	TRBV5-1	few	TRBJ2-7	TGCGCCAGCAGCTTGCGAGGGACTCAGACTTTCTTC	CASSLRGTQTFF
.	TRBV20-1	.	TRBJ2-3	TGCAGTGTTTCGACAGACTCCACAGATACGCAGTATTTT	CSVSTDSTDTQYF
.	TRBV20-1	.	TRBJ2-3	TGCAGTGCTAGTTTTGGGGCGCAGTATTTT	CSASFGAQYF
TRBD2	TRBV5-4	few	TRBJ2-1	TGTGCCAGCAGCTTGCGGGACTATTCCAATGAGCAGTTCTTC	CASSLRDYSNEQFF
.	TRBV3-1	.	TRBJ1-1	TGTGCCAGCAGCCAATTCCTGAACACTGAAGCTTTCTTT	CASSQFLNTEAFF
TRBD1	TRBV5-1	once	TRBJ1-2	TGCGCCAGCAGCTTGGTTACAGGGGCAGCTAACTATGGCTACACCTTC	CASSLVTGAANYGYTF
TRBD1	TRBV5-1	many	TRBJ1-1	TGCGCCAGCAGCTCACAGGGGAACCCTGAAGCTTTCTTT	CASSSQGNPEAFF
.	TRBV4-3	.	TRBJ2-1	TGCGCCAGCAGCCAAGGATCGGCCCTCCAAAATTACAATGAGCAGTTCTTC	CASSQGSALQNYNEQFF
.	TRBV11-2	.	TRBJ2-1	TGTGCCAGCAGCCGGATCGTCAATGAGCAGTTCTTC	CASSRIVNEQFF
.	TRBV4-1	few	TRBJ2-1	TGCGCCAGCAGCCGACCCACAGCCTTCTCCTACAATGAGCAGTTCTTC	CASSRPTAFSYNEQFF
.	TRBV5-1	.	TRBJ1-2	TGCGCCAGCAGCTTCAACTCAGAAAACTATGGCTACACCTTC	CASSFNSENYGYTF
.	TRBV9	.	TRBJ2-2	TGTGCCAGCAGCACCAGACAGGACACCGGGGAGCTGTTTTTT	CASSTRQDTGELFF